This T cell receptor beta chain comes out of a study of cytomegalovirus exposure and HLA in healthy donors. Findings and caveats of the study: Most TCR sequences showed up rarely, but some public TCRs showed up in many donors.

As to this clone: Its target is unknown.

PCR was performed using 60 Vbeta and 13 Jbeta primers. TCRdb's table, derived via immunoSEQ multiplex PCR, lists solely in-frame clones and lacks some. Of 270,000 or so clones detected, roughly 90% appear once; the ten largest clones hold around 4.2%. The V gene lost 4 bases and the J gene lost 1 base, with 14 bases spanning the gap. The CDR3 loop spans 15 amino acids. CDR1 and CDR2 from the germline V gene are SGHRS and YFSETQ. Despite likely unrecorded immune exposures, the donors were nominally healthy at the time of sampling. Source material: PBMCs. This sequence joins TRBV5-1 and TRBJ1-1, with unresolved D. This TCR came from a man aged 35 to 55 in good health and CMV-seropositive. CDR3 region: CASSRRPGGNTEAFF. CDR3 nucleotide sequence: TGCGCCAGCAGCCGTCGGCCCGGAGGGAACACTGAAGCTTTCTTT.